The text below deals with one T cell receptor beta chain. The sample originates from a study of blood T cell repertoires in COVID-19. On the study more broadly: PBMCs, B-cell-depleted T cells, or T cells provided the cDNA or gDNA that made up the material.

In the authors' workflow: Researchers report that nucleated cell counts were estimated from reference gene primer amplification. The repertoire was sequenced with immunoSEQ multiplex PCR; TCRdb's copy has only in-frame clones and lacks some. For V, J and clone size, that table is used; D and trimming come from the DNA. The sample holds 95,000 to 110,000 clones, around 85% seen once. V lost 5 bases and J lost 5; bases outside the gene matches: 7. Germline loops: CDR1 LNHDA, CDR2 SQIVND (reference sequence). The CDR3 runs to 14 residues. Sequenced sample: peripheral blood. This chain uses TRBV19 with TRBJ2-7, with TRBD2 matching 9 bases. The sequence came from a woman older than 75 with active or convalescent COVID-19. CDR3 sequence (DNA): TGTGCCAGTAGTTCAAGCGGGAGGCCCCACGAGCAGTACTTC. This gives the protein CASSSSGRPHEQYF. Full variable domain (remainder filled in from reference TRBV19 and TRBJ2-7): DGGITQSPKYLFRKEGQNVTLSCEQNLNHDAMYWYRQDPGQGLRLIYYSQIVNDFQKGDIAEGYSVSREKKESFPLTVTSAQKNPTAFYLCASSSSGRPHEQYFGPGTRLTVT.